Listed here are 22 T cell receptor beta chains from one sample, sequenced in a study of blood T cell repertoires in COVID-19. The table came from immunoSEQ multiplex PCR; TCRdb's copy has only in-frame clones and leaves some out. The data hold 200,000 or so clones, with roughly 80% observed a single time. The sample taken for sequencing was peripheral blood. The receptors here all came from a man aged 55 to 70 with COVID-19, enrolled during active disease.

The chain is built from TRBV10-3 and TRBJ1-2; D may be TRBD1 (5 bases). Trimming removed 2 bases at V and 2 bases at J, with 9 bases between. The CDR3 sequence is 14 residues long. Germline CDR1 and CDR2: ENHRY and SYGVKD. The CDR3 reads CAISETGGNYGYTF. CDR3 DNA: TGTGCCATCAGTGAGACAGGAGGGAACTATGGCTACACCTTC.

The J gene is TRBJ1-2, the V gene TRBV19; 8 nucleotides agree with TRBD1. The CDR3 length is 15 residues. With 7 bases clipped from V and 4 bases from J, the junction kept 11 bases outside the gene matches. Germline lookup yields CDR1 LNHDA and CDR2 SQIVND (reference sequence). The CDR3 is CASTLSGQGSYGYTF. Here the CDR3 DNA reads TGTGCCAGTACTTTATCCGGACAGGGCTCCTATGGCTACACCTTC.

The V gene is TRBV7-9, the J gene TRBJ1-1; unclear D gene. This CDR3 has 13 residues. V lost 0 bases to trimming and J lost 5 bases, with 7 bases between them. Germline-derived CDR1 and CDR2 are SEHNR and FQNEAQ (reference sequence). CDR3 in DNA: TGTGCCAGCAGCTTAGCGTTCGGGACTGAAGCTTTCTTT. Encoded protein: CASSLAFGTEAFF. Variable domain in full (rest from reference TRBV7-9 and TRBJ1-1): DTGVSQNPRHKITKRGQNVTFRCDPISEHNRLYWYRQTLGQGPEFLTYFQNEAQLEKSRLLSDRFSAERPKGSFSTLEIQRTEQGDSAMYLCASSLAFGTEAFFGQGTRLTVV.

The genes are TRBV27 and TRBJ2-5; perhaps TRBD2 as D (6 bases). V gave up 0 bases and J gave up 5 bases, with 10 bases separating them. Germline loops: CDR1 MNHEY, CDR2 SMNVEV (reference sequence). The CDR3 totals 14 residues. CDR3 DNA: TGTGCCAGCAGTTTATCTACTGGGGGGGAGACCCAGTACTTC. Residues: CASSLSTGGETQYF.

The CDR3 loop reads CASSYRLGAATRHEQYF. The CDR3 DNA reads as TGTGCCAGCAGTTACAGGCTTGGGGCGGCGACACGACACGAGCAGTACTTC. The V call is TRBV6-2 or TRBV6-3, the J call TRBJ2-7, with D possibly matching TRBD1 (5 bases). The CDR3 consists of 17 residues. The germline CDR1 and CDR2 sequences are MNHEY and SVGEGT. V lost 2 bases and J 5 bases, leaving 22 bases between the germline ends.

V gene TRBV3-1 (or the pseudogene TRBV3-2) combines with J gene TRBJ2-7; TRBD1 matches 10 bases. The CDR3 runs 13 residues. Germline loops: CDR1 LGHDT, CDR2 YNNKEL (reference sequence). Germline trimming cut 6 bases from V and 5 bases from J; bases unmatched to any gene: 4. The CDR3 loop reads CASRLGQGHEQYF. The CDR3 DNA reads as TGTGCCAGCAGATTGGGACAGGGGCACGAGCAGTACTTC.

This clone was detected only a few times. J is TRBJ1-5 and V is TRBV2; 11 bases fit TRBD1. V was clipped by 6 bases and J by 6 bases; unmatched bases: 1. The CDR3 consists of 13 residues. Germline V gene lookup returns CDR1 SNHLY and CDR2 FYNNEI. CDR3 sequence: CASRGQGAQPQHF. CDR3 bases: TGTGCCAGCAGAGGACAGGGGGCTCAGCCCCAGCATTTT.

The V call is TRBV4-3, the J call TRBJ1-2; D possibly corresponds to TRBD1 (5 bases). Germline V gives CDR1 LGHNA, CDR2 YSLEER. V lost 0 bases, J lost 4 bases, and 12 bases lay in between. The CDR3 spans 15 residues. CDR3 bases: TGCGCCAGCAGCCAAGATAACGGGGGACTCTATGGCTACACCTTC. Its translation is CASSQDNGGLYGYTF.

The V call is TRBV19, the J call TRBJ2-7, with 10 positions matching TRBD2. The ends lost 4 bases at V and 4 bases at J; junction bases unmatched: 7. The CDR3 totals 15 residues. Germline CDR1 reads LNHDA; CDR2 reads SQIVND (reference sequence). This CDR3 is CASSTAGGPQYEQYF. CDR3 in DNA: TGTGCCAGTAGTACAGCGGGAGGGCCTCAGTACGAGCAGTACTTC. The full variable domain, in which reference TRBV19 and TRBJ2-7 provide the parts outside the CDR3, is DGGITQSPKYLFRKEGQNVTLSCEQNLNHDAMYWYRQDPGQGLRLIYYSQIVNDFQKGDIAEGYSVSREKKESFPLTVTSAQKNPTAFYLCASSTAGGPQYEQYFGPGTRLTVT.

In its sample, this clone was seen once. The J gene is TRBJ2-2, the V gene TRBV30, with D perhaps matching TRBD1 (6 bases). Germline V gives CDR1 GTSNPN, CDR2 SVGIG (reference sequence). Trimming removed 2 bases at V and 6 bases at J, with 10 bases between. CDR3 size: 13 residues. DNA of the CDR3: TGTGCCTGGAGTTACAGGGTCCCCGGGGAGCTGTTTTTT. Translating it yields CAWSYRVPGELFF. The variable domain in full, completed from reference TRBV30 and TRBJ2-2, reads SQTIHQWPATLVQPVGSPLSLECTVEGTSNPNLYWYRQAAGRGLQLLFYSVGIGQISSEVPQNLSASRPQDRQFILSSKKLLLSDSGFYLCAWSYRVPGELFFGEGSRLTVL.

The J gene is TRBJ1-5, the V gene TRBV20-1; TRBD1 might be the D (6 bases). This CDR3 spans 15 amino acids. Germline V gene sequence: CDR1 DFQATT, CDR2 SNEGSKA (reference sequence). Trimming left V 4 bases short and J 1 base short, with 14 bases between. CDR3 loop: CSAIDGGGSNQPQHF. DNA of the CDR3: TGCAGTGCTATTGACGGGGGGGGCAGCAATCAGCCCCAGCATTTT.

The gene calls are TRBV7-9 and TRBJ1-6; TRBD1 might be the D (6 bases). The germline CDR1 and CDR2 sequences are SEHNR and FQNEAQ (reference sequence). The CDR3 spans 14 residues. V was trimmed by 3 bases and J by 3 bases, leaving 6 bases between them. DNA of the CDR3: TGTGCCAGCAGCTTGGACAGCTATAATTCACCCCTCCACTTT. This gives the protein CASSLDSYNSPLHF.

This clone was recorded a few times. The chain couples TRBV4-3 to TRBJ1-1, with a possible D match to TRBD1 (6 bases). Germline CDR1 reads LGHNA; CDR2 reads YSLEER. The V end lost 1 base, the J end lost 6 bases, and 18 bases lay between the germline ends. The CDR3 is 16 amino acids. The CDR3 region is CASSQVFDRSSSEAFF. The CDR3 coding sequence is TGCGCCAGCAGCCAAGTTTTCGACAGGAGTAGCTCTGAAGCTTTCTTT.

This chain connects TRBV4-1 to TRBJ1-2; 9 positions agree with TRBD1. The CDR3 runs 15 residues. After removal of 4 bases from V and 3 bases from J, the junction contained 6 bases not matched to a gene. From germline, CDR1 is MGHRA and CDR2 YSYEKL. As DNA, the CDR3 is TGCGCCAGCAGCCCTGGGACAGGGAGGGACTATGGCTACACCTTC. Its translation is CASSPGTGRDYGYTF.

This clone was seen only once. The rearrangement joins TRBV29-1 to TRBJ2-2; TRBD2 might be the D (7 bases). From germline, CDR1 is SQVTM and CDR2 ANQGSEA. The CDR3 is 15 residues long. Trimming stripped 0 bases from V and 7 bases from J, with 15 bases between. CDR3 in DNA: TGCAGCGTTGAAGAATCCGGGGGGCGAGGCGGGGAGCTGTTTTTT. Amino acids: CSVEESGGRGGELFF.

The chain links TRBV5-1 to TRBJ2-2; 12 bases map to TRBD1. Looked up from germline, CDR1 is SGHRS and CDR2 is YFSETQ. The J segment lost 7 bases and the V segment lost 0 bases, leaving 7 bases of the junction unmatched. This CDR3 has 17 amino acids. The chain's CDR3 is CASSLGGTGGANGELFF. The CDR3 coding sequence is TGCGCCAGCAGCTTGGGCGGGACAGGGGGCGCAAACGGGGAGCTGTTTTTT. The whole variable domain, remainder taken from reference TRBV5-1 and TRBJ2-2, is KAGVTQTPRYLIKTRGQQVTLSCSPISGHRSVSWYQQTPGQGLQFLFEYFSETQRNKGNFPGRFSGRQFSNSRSEMNVSTLELGDSALYLCASSLGGTGGANGELFFGEGSRLTVL.

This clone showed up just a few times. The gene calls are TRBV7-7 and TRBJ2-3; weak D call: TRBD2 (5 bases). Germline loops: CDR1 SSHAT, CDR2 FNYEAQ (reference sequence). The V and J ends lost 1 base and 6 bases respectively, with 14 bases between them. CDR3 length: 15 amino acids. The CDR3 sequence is CASSLGGTPGDTQYF. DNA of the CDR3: TGTGCCAGCAGCTTAGGTGGCACCCCGGGGGATACGCAGTATTTT.

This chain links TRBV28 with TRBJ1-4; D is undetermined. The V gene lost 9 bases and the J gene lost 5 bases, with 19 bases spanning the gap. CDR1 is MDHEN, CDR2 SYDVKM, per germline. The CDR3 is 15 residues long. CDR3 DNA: TGTGCCAGTCAGCAGCAGGCCCTAGCGAATGAAAAACTGTTTTTT. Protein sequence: CASQQQALANEKLFF. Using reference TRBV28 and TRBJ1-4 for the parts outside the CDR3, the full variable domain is DVKVTQSSRYLVKRTGEKVFLECVQDMDHENMFWYRQDPGLGLRLIYFSYDVKMKEKGDIPEGYSVSREKKERFSLILESASTNQTSMYLCASQQQALANEKLFFGSGTQLSVL.

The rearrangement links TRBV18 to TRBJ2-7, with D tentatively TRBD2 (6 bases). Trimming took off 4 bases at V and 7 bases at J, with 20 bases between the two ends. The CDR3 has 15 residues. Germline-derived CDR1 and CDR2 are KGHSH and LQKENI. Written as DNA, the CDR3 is TGTGCCAGCTCACTCAGGACTATACCCCAGGGTGAGCAGTACTTC. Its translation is CASSLRTIPQGEQYF.

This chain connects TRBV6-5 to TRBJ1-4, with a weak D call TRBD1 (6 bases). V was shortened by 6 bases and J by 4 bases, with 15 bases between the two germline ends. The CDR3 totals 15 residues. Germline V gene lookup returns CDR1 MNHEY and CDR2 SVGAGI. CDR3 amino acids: CASRASQGGNEKLFF. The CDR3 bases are TGTGCCAGCAGGGCCAGCCAAGGGGGTAATGAAAAACTGTTTTTT.

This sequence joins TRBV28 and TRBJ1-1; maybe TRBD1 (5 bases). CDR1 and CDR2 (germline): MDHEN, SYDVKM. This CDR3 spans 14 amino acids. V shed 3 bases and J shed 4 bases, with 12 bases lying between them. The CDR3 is CASSLGQRSTEAFF. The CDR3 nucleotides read TGTGCCAGCAGTTTGGGGCAGCGTAGCACTGAAGCTTTCTTT.

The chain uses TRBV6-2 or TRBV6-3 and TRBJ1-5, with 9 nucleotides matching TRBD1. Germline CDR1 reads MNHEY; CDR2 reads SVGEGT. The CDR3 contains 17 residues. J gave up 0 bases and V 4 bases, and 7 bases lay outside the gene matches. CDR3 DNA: TGTGCCAGCAGTTCGAGGACAGGGGCGATTAGCAATCAGCCCCAGCATTTT. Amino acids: CASSSRTGAISNQPQHF.